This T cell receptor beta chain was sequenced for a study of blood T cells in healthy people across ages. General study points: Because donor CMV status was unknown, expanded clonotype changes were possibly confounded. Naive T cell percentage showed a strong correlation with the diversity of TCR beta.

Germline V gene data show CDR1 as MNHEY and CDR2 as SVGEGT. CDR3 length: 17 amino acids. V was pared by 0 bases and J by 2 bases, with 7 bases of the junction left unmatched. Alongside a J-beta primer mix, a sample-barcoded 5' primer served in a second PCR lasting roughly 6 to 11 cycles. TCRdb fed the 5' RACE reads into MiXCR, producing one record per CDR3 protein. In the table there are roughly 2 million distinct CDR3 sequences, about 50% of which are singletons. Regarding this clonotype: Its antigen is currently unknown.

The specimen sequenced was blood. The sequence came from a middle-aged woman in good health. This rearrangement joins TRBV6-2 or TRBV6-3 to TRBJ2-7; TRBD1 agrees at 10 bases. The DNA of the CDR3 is TGTGCCAGCAGTTACTCGAAGCCAGGGACAGGGGCCTACGAGCAGTACTTC. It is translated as CASSYSKPGTGAYEQYF.